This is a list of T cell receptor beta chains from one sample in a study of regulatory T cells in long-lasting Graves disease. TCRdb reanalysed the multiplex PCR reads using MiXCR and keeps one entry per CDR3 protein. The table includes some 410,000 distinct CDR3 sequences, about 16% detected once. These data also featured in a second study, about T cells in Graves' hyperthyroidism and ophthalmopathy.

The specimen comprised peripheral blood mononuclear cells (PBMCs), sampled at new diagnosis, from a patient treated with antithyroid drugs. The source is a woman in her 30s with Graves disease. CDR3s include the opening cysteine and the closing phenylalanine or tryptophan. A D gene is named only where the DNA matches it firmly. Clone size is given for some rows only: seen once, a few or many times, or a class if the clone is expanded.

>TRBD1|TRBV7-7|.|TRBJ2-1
TGTGCTAGCAGCTTAGCGACAGGGGGGTTCAATGAGCAGTTCTTC
CASSLATGGFNEQFF
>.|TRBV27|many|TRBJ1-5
TGTGCCAGCAGTATTGGAGTAAATCAGCCCCAGCATTTT
CASSIGVNQPQHF
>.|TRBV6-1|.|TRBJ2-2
TGTGCCATCTTTAAGGGAGGAGTGGGCACCGGGGAGCTGTTTTTT
CAIFKGGVGTGELFF
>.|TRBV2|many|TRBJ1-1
TGTGCCAGCAGTGTAGCTGGGACGAACACTGAAGCTTTCTTT
CASSVAGTNTEAFF
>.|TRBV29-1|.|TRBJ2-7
TGCAGCGTACGGCAATCAATCGGCGAGCAGTACTTC
CSVRQSIGEQYF
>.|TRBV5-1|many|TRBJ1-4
TGCGCCAGCAGCTTGGGGGGACGGGTGAGGGAAAAACTGTTTTTT
CASSLGGRVREKLFF
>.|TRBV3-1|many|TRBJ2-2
TGTGCCAGCAGCCAAGAAGTGAGCACCGGGGAGCTGTTTTTT
CASSQEVSTGELFF
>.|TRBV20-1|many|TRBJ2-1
TGCAGTGCTAGCACGACGACCGGCTCCTACAATGAGCAGTTCTTC
CSASTTTGSYNEQFF
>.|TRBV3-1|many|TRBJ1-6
TGTGCCAGCAGCCAAGAGGGATCACCCCTCCACTTT
CASSQEGSPLHF
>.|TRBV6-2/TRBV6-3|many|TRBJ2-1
TGTGCCAGCAGTTACTCGCCTGTAAGCTCCTACAATGAGCAGTTCTTC
CASSYSPVSSYNEQFF
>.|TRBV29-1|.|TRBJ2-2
TGCAGCGTTGCTGGGGGCAACACCGGGGAGCTGTTTTTT
CSVAGGNTGELFF
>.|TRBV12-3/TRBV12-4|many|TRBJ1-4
TGTGCCAGCAGCCCCTGGTCCTTTAATGAAAAACTGTTTTTT
CASSPWSFNEKLFF
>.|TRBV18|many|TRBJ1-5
TGTGCCAGCTCAGGTCTGATCAATCAGCCCCAGCATTTT
CASSGLINQPQHF
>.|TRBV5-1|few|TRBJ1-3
TGCGCCAGCAGCTTCGATCCCTCTGGAAACACCATATATTTT
CASSFDPSGNTIYF
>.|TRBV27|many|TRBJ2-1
TGTGCCAGCAGTCAAGGCGGGATAACCAATGAGCAGTTCTTC
CASSQGGITNEQFF
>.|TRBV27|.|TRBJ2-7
TGTGCCACCTCTCAGGCCCTCCCTTACGAGCAGTACTTC
CATSQALPYEQYF
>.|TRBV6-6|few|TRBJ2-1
TGTGCCAGCAGTTACTCGTTTTACAGCTATTATGAGCAGTTCTTC
CASSYSFYSYYEQFF
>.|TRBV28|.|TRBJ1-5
TGTGCCAGCACCGCGAAACGGGGTCCGCCCCAGCATTTT
CASTAKRGPPQHF
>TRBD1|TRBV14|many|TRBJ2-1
TGTGCCAGCAGCCAAGATATTGGGGCAGGGGGCAACAATGAGCAGTTCTTC
CASSQDIGAGGNNEQFF
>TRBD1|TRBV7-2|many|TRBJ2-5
TGTGCCAGCAGCCAACGGACAGGGGAAGGGGGAGAGACCCAGTACTTC
CASSQRTGEGGETQYF
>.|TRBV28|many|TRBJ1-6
TGTGCCAGCAGCCTGGCGGTAGGGACGGTTTCACCCCTCCACTTT
CASSLAVGTVSPLHF
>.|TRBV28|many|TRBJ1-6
TGTGCCAGCAGGCCCCCGGGTTCACCCCTCCACTTT
CASRPPGSPLHF